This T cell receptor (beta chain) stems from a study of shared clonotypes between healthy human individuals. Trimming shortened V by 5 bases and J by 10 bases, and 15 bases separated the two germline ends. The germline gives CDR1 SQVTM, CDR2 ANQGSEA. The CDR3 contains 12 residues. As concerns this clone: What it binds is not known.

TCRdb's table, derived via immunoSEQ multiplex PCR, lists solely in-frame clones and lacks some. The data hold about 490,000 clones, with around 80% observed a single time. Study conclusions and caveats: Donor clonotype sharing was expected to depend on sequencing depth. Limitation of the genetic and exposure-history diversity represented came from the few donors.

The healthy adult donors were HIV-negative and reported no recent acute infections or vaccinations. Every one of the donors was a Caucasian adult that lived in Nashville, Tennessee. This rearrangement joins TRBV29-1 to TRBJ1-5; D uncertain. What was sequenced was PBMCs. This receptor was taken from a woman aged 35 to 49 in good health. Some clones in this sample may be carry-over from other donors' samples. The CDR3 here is CSVREGTLPQHF. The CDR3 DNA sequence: TGCAGCGTTAGAGAGGGTACACTCCCCCAGCATTTT.